This T cell receptor beta chain was identified in a study of shared clonotypes between healthy human individuals. Study-wide results and limits: Incomplete sequencing of sorted subsets was indicated by rarefaction despite large depth. A reduction in generation probabilities was seen for non-shared clonotypes relative to those shared by all four donors.

The naive CD8 subset, CD45RO-negative cells positively selected for CCR7, excluded terminally differentiated effector memory CD45RA+ cells. Adult donors, all healthy and HIV-negative, had no recent acute infections or vaccinations. Each sample came from a Caucasian adult donor living in Nashville, Tennessee. The CDR3 is 12 amino acids. Germline V gene lookup returns CDR1 MGHDK and CDR2 SYGVNS. Between the trimmed V and J ends, which lost 8 bases and 2 bases, there was a span of 7 bases. The repertoire was sequenced with immunoSEQ multiplex PCR; TCRdb's copy has only in-frame clones and lacks some. The table lists about 580,000 clones, 95% to 98% of them singletons. This clone was picked up one time. Its target is unknown.

The specimen sequenced was naive CD8+ T cells sorted from blood. The V and J genes are TRBV25-1 and TRBJ2-1; D unclear. This clonotype originated in a man aged 25 to 40 in good health. The CDR3: CASAQTYNEQFF. The CDR3 coding sequence is TGTGCCAGCGCCCAGACCTACAATGAGCAGTTCTTC.